This TCR beta chain came from a study of blood T cell repertoires in COVID-19. For the study at large: Samples taken during acute and convalescent COVID-19 were collected in the United States, Italy and Spain. T cells, B-cell-depleted T cells, or PBMCs provided the cDNA or gDNA that served as material.

In the original analysis: Estimates of nucleated cell counts were drawn from the amplification of reference gene primers. Assay: immunoSEQ multiplex PCR; the TCRdb copy retains only in-frame clones and omits some. V and J calls and clone size follow that table, whereas D and trimming were derived from the DNA. The data contain under 300,000 clones, about 90% of them singletons. V lost 0 bases, J lost 2 bases, and 10 bases lay in between. This CDR3 contains 16 residues. CDR1 and CDR2 from the germline V gene are SGHAT and FQNNGV. The rearrangement links TRBV11-2 to TRBJ2-2; D gene uncertain. Sequencing was carried out using peripheral blood. This clonotype was obtained from a man aged 55 to 69 who had recovered from COVID-19. CDR3 region: CASSLDAPLNTGELFF. In nucleotides, the CDR3 is TGTGCCAGCAGCTTAGACGCGCCTTTAAACACCGGGGAGCTGTTTTTT.